Listed here are 20 T cell receptor beta chains from one sample, sequenced in a study of shared clonotypes between healthy human individuals. The repertoire was sequenced with immunoSEQ multiplex PCR; TCRdb's copy has only in-frame clones and lacks some. The repertoire includes about a million clones, about 72% of them detected once, and roughly 0.9% sits in the top ten. Sequencing was done on a sample of memory CD4+ T cells from PBMCs. Subset: CD45RA-negative fraction. Every receptor here comes from a man aged 18 to 30 in good health. Some clones in this sample may be carry-over from other donors' samples.

The chain couples TRBV28 to TRBJ1-5; D is perhaps TRBD1 (5 bases). V was trimmed by 11 bases and J by 3 bases, leaving 20 bases between them. This CDR3 comprises 15 residues. In germline, CDR1 is MDHEN, CDR2 SYDVKM. For the CDR3, the DNA is TGTGCCGGCCGTGCTGGCGGGGCCTTCAATCAGCCCCAGCATTTT. Translation gives CAGRAGGAFNQPQHF.

The chain couples TRBV9 to TRBJ2-7; D is ambiguous. The length of the CDR3 is 17 residues. CDR1 and CDR2 from the germline V gene are SGDLS and YYNGEE. Trimming removed 3 bases at V and 7 bases at J, with 26 bases between. The CDR3 region has the DNA TGTGCCAGCAGCGGACCCGACCGTTTTCGTGCCAGCGCTGAGCAGTACTTC. This gives the protein CASSGPDRFRASAEQYF.

The V gene is TRBV29-1, the J gene TRBJ2-1; no clear D. The V end was cut by 5 bases, the J end by 9 bases, with 14 bases between. Looked up from germline, CDR1 is SQVTM and CDR2 is ANQGSEA. The CDR3 is 12 residues long. The CDR3 DNA reads TGCAGCGTTACCCCTGGTCTAGTTGAGCAGTTCTTC. It translates to CSVTPGLVEQFF.

The chain couples TRBV5-1 to TRBJ2-7, with 11 bases matching TRBD2. The CDR3 contains 15 residues. Unmatched junction bases numbered 6, after V lost 3 bases and J lost 4 bases. Germline CDR1 and CDR2: SGHRS and YFSETQ. The CDR3 here is CASSSPTSGTYEQYF. The DNA for the CDR3 is TGCGCCAGCAGCTCCCCGACTAGCGGGACATACGAGCAGTACTTC.

This clone has just a few counts. J is TRBJ2-7 and V is TRBV27, with TRBD2 matching 7 bases. The CDR3 loop spans 16 amino acids. V trimming: 4 bases; J trimming: 2 bases; junction bases outside the gene matches: 11. Per germline, CDR1 MNHEY and CDR2 SMNVEV (reference sequence). The CDR3 DNA is TGTGCCAGCAGTTCACTCAGCGGGAACAATCCCTACGAGCAGTACTTC. Protein sequence: CASSSLSGNNPYEQYF.

The rearrangement joins TRBV14 to TRBJ2-1, with a possible D match to TRBD2 (6 bases). Looked up from germline, CDR1 is SGHDN and CDR2 is FVKESK. Trimming removed 2 bases from V and 0 bases from J, with 17 bases in between. This CDR3 comprises 18 residues. The CDR3 region is CASSQLAGLSNSYNEQFF. The CDR3 bases are TGTGCCAGCAGCCAACTTGCGGGGCTAAGTAACTCCTACAATGAGCAGTTCTTC.

The chain uses TRBV29-1 and TRBJ2-5; TRBD1 matches at 7 bases. The length of the CDR3 is 13 residues. Germline trimming cut 6 bases from V and 3 bases from J; bases unmatched to any gene: 7. Germline CDR1 reads SQVTM; CDR2 reads ANQGSEA. The chain's CDR3 is CSVVRDSKETQYF. CDR3 in DNA: TGCAGCGTCGTCCGGGACAGCAAAGAGACCCAGTACTTC.

The chain uses TRBV20-1 and TRBJ2-5; D gene ambiguous. Germline CDR1 is DFQATT and CDR2 is SNEGSKA (reference sequence). The CDR3 extends over 10 amino acids. Trimming cost V 6 bases and J 8 bases, with 10 bases left between them. In nucleotides, the CDR3 is TGCAGTGCCCGGAAGACCACCCAGTACTTC. Encoded protein: CSARKTTQYF.

The chain combines TRBV4-1 with TRBJ1-1, with D hard to call. V was cut by 0 bases and J by 4 bases, with 6 bases left in between. Per germline, CDR1 MGHRA and CDR2 YSYEKL. There are 13 residues in the CDR3. The CDR3 is CASSQDFVTEAFF. For the CDR3, the DNA is TGCGCCAGCAGCCAAGATTTTGTCACTGAAGCTTTCTTT.

A word on this clone: Other DNA sequences in the sample encode the same CDR3. The chain uses TRBV6-6 and TRBJ2-1; no firm D call. V dropped 5 bases and J dropped 9 bases, with 8 bases sitting between them. CDR3 length: 11 amino acids. Germline CDR1 reads MNHNY; CDR2 reads SVGAGI (reference sequence). The CDR3, as DNA: TGTGCCAGCAGTCCAAGTTCTGAGCAGTTCTTC. Amino acids: CASSPSSEQFF.

A few counts support this clone. The V and J genes are TRBV28 and TRBJ1-3, with a weak D call TRBD1 (5 bases). Germline assignment: CDR1 MDHEN and CDR2 SYDVKM. V was pared by 6 bases and J by 1 base, with 13 bases between. The CDR3 length is 15 residues. As DNA, the CDR3 is TGTGCCAGCAGATCCAGGGTTTTTTCTGGAAACACCATATATTTT. It specifies CASRSRVFSGNTIYF.

The V call is TRBV6-1, the J call TRBJ1-1, with 7 bases aligning to TRBD1. CDR1 MNHNS and CDR2 SASEGT come from the germline V gene. This CDR3 is built from 13 residues. The V gene end was trimmed by 6 bases and the J gene end by 8 bases; junction bases not matched to a gene: 9. The CDR3 nucleotides are TGTGCCAGCAGCTCCGGACAGGTGGGCGAAGCTTTCTTT. This translates into CASSSGQVGEAFF.

Details on this clone: Given a far larger clone just one base away, this is likely a sequencing read error. In DNA, the CDR3 is TGTGCCAGCAGCTTGGGGACAGGGCTTGAAAAACTGTTTTTT. The encoded protein is CASSLGTGLEKLFF. This chain links TRBV5-5 with TRBJ1-4, with 8 bases matching TRBD1. The CDR3 is 14 residues long. CDR1 is SGHKS and CDR2 is YYEKEE in the germline V gene (reference sequence). J was trimmed by 7 bases and V by 0 bases; bases with no gene match: 2.

This chain uses TRBV28 with TRBJ2-7; D might be TRBD2 (5 bases). This CDR3 contains 13 residues. CDR1 and CDR2 (germline): MDHEN, SYDVKM. The germline V and J ends were trimmed by 6 bases and 4 bases, with 13 bases remaining between them. CDR3: CASRKTNLYEQYF. CDR3 in DNA: TGTGCCAGCAGAAAGACTAACCTTTACGAGCAGTACTTC.

The chain carries TRBV18 and TRBJ2-6, with D tentatively TRBD2 (6 bases). V was trimmed by 2 bases and J by 3 bases, leaving 8 bases between them. The CDR3 has 15 residues. Germline assignment: CDR1 KGHSH and CDR2 LQKENI. CDR3 sequence reads: CASSPGGIGANVLTF. CDR3 DNA sequence: TGTGCCAGCTCACCAGGGGGGATTGGGGCCAACGTCCTGACTTTC.

The chain has TRBV7-3 and TRBJ2-3, with a tentative D call TRBD2 (6 bases). Germline CDR1 is SGHTA and CDR2 is FQGTGA. The length of the CDR3 is 13 residues. V was shortened by 3 bases and J by 6 bases, with 10 bases between the two germline ends. This CDR3 reads CASSFGGSDTQYF. The CDR3 nucleotides are TGTGCCAGCAGCTTCGGGGGTTCGGATACGCAGTATTTT.

For this clone: The junction and the germline gene differ at one end; a read error may be behind it. V gene TRBV9 combines with J gene TRBJ1-5, with a tentative D call TRBD1 (5 bases). The length of the CDR3 is 13 residues. CDR1 and CDR2 (germline): SGDLS, YYNGEE. The DNA of the CDR3 is TGTGCTAGCAGCGTACAGGTATTCGGGCCCCAGCATTTT. Its translation: CASSVQVFGPQHF.

The V gene is TRBV6-5, the J gene TRBJ1-1; D unresolved. Germline CDR1 is MNHEY and CDR2 is SVGAGI. Trimming took 0 bases from V and 4 from J, leaving 9 bases between them. The CDR3 totals 14 residues. The CDR3 here is CASSYSGYATEAFF. In DNA, the CDR3 is TGTGCCAGCAGTTACTCAGGGTACGCCACTGAAGCTTTCTTT.

The V and J genes are TRBV11-2 and TRBJ1-3; D gene uncertain. The CDR3 spans 19 residues. V lost 5 bases and J 4 bases, leaving 27 bases between the germline ends. Per germline, CDR1 SGHAT and CDR2 FQNNGV. The CDR3 bases are TGTGCCAGCAGCCCGAGGCCGGACCAGGCTGCGAGTGTAGGAAACACCATATATTTT. This codes for CASSPRPDQAASVGNTIYF.

The V and J genes are TRBV19 and TRBJ1-3; D gene uncertain. The CDR3 has 14 residues. V shed 7 bases and J shed 0 bases, with 10 bases lying between them. Germline assignment: CDR1 LNHDA and CDR2 SQIVND (reference sequence). The CDR3 DNA follows: TGTGCCAGTACGAAGTTACCCTCTGGAAACACCATATATTTT. The encoded protein is CASTKLPSGNTIYF.